This T cell receptor (beta chain) appears in the sequencing data of a study of cytomegalovirus exposure and HLA in healthy donors. Whole-study results and caveats: The authors later found most CMV-associated TCR beta chains appeared HLA-restricted. Some V segments (TRBV6-2 and TRBV6-3 among them) were excluded as indistinguishable.

Healthy donors of bone marrow made up the group. This PCR relied on a set of 60 Vbeta primers and 13 Jbeta primers. The data were produced by immunoSEQ multiplex PCR, yet TCRdb's version contains in-frame clones alone and is incomplete. The sample carries 150,000 to 200,000 clones, 60% to 80% recorded once. This clone was detected a few times. Antigen: not known. Trimming took off 6 bases at V and 9 bases at J, with 17 bases between the two ends. The CDR3 extends over 13 amino acids. Germline lookup yields CDR1 SGHTA and CDR2 FQGNSA. V and J are TRBV7-2 and TRBJ1-1; possible D gene TRBD1, 6 bases. The TCR originated in a man aged 18 to 30 in good health and CMV-seropositive. Sequences were obtained from PBMCs. The DNA for the CDR3 is TGTGCCAGCAGTATACAGGGCGGTCGGAAAGCTTTCTTT. Residues: CASSIQGGRKAFF.